This T cell receptor (beta chain) is from a study of blood T cell repertoires in COVID-19. The CDR3 spans 15 residues. V lost 1 base and J lost 0, with 9 bases in between. Germline loops: CDR1 WNHNN, CDR2 SYGVQD (reference sequence). Authors' analysis steps: Amplification of reference gene primers provided the estimated nucleated cell counts. Some clones are missing from TCRdb's copy, which holds only in-frame ones; the method was immunoSEQ multiplex PCR. For V, J and clone size, that table is used; D and trimming come from the DNA. The sample has roughly 150,000 clones, about 90% seen once. Sequenced input: peripheral blood. The chain recombines TRBV10-1 with TRBJ1-2, with D unclear. This receptor was obtained from a man in his 60s with acute or convalescent COVID-19. CDR3 amino acids: CASSEWWRANYGYTF. Here the CDR3 DNA reads TGCGCCAGCAGTGAGTGGTGGAGAGCTAACTATGGCTACACCTTC.